What follows are 26 T cell receptor beta chains derived from one specimen sequenced in a study of T cells in Graves' hyperthyroidism and ophthalmopathy. Amplified regions were TCR beta CDR3 sequences from RNA transcripts. Carried out on the TCR CDR3, a first-round RT-PCR used the HTBI primer set. TCRdb recomputed calls from the multiplex PCR reads with MiXCR, one row per CDR3 protein. The sample shows 45,000 to 50,000 distinct CDR3 sequences, more than 40% of them seen only once. What was sequenced was peripheral blood or thyroid tissue (not recorded which). The receptor source for this set is a woman aged 45-60 years with Graves' hyperthyroidism.

This clonotype was counted at least ten times. The chain employs TRBV2 and TRBJ2-2; D possibly corresponds to TRBD1 (5 bases). Per germline, CDR1 SNHLY and CDR2 FYNNEI. Trimming cost V 4 bases and J 4 bases, with 10 bases left between them. This CDR3 is 14 amino acids long. Here the CDR3 DNA reads TGTGCCAGCAGTGGACAGTTGTCCACCGGGGAGCTGTTTTTT. The encoded protein is CASSGQLSTGELFF.

Comment on this clonotype: One end of the junction does not line up with germline, which may come from a read error. This rearrangement joins TRBV6-1 to TRBJ2-5, with D uncertain. This CDR3 has 10 residues. In germline, CDR1 is MNHNS, CDR2 SASEGT. The CDR3 coding sequence is TGTGCCAGCAGTGAAGAGCCCCAGTACTTC. It yields the protein CASSEEPQYF.

This chain joins TRBV2 and TRBJ2-7, with TRBD2 matching over 16 bases. CDR3 length: 15 amino acids. V was clipped by 8 bases and J by 4 bases; unmatched bases: 5. Germline CDR1 is SNHLY and CDR2 is FYNNEI. The CDR3, as DNA: TGTGCCAGCCGGGGACTAGCGGGAGGGCCTTACGAGCAGTACTTC. Translated: CASRGLAGGPYEQYF.

This chain joins TRBV7-9 and TRBJ1-5, with D maybe TRBD1 (6 bases). The CDR3 extends over 14 amino acids. V shed 5 bases and J shed 1 base, with 9 bases lying between them. Germline V gives CDR1 SEHNR, CDR2 FQNEAQ (reference sequence). Written as DNA, the CDR3 is TGTGCCAGCAGCAGCACAGGGAGCAATCAGCCCCAGCATTTT. This encodes CASSSTGSNQPQHF.

In regard to this clonotype: Here the CDR3 omits its conserved ending phenylalanine or tryptophan, so a read error is the likely source. This chain links TRBV9 with TRBJ2-2; D is possibly TRBD2 (6 bases). This CDR3 has 18 amino acids. Germline V lookup: CDR1 SGDLS, CDR2 YYNGEE. V was shortened by 4 bases and J by 1 base, with 20 bases between the two germline ends. Here the CDR3 DNA reads TGTGCCAGCAGCCACTGGGGGGATAGCGGAGGGAACACCGGGGAGCTGTTTCTT. As protein: CASSHWGDSGGNTGELFL.

The V call is TRBV29-1, the J call TRBJ1-2; 9 bases are shared with TRBD1. The CDR3 is 12 residues long. Looked up from germline, CDR1 is SQVTM and CDR2 is ANQGSEA. V lost 4 bases and J lost 6; bases outside the gene matches: 3. The CDR3 coding sequence is TGCAGCGTTGGGGGGACAGGGAATGGCTACACCTTC. Residues: CSVGGTGNGYTF. Using reference TRBV29-1 and TRBJ1-2 for the parts outside the CDR3, the full variable domain is SAVISQKPSRDICQRGTSLTIQCQVDSQVTMMFWYRQQPGQSLTLIATANQGSEATYESGFVIDKFPISRPNLTFSTLTVSNMSPEDSSIYLCSVGGTGNGYTFGSGTRLTVV.

This clonotype has ten or more counts. V gene TRBV20-1 combines with J gene TRBJ1-6, with D perhaps matching TRBD1 (5 bases). The CDR3 runs 24 residues. From germline, CDR1 is DFQATT and CDR2 SNEGSKA (reference sequence). Trimming took off 6 bases at V and 2 bases at J, with 41 bases between the two ends. The CDR3 DNA follows: TGCAGTGCCCCCGTAGTTTGGGGAGGGACCAGAGGTATCGGTCCCCACACCTATAATTCACCCCTCCACTTT. It yields the protein CSAPVVWGGTRGIGPHTYNSPLHF.

The V and J genes are TRBV29-1 and TRBJ2-5; TRBD2 matches 12 bases. This CDR3 has 13 residues. CDR1 and CDR2 (germline): SQVTM, ANQGSEA. V shed 5 bases, J shed 5 bases, and the junction held 3 bases outside the gene matches. CDR3 in amino acids: CSVPSGGGETQYF. The CDR3 DNA follows: TGCAGCGTTCCTAGCGGGGGGGGGGAGACCCAGTACTTC.

This clonotype was counted at least ten times. This sequence joins TRBV19 and TRBJ2-7; a possible D gene is TRBD1 (5 bases). V lost 4 bases to trimming and J lost 0 bases, with 7 bases between them. The V gene's germline CDR1 is LNHDA and CDR2 SQIVND (reference sequence). The CDR3 length is 13 residues. This CDR3 is CASSTGNSYEQYF. CDR3 nucleotide sequence: TGTGCCAGTAGTACAGGGAACTCCTACGAGCAGTACTTC.

Note on this clonotype: One end of the junction varies from germline; a read error may be responsible. This rearrangement joins TRBV7-9 to TRBJ2-5; 8 nucleotides line up with TRBD1. Germline CDR1 reads SEHNR; CDR2 reads FQNEAQ (reference sequence). The CDR3 length is 15 residues. The CDR3 sequence is CASRGQGAFQETQNF. The DNA for the CDR3 is TGTGCCAGCAGAGGGCAGGGGGCTTTCCAAGAGACCCAGAACTTC.

This sequence joins TRBV7-2 and TRBJ2-7; 8 bases fit TRBD2. V dropped 7 bases and J dropped 7; count of bases not matched to a gene: 12. The CDR3 extends over 14 amino acids. Germline loops: CDR1 SGHTA, CDR2 FQGNSA. In DNA form, the CDR3 reads TGTGCCAGCACCCTCGGGGGGGCAGGAGGGGAGCAGTACTTC. Its protein is CASTLGGAGGEQYF.

The chain carries TRBV10-3 and TRBJ1-1, with unresolved D. The CDR3 totals 13 residues. Germline V CDR1 and CDR2: ENHRY, SYGVKD. The germline V and J ends were trimmed by 4 bases and 11 bases, with 17 bases remaining between them. CDR3 amino acids: CAISASLLGVAFF. The CDR3 DNA reads as TGTGCCATCAGTGCGAGCCTTTTGGGTGTTGCTTTCTTT.

This clonotype was counted ten times or more. The gene calls are TRBV20-1 and TRBJ1-4; D is undetermined. The CDR3 extends over 13 amino acids. Looked up from germline, CDR1 is DFQATT and CDR2 is SNEGSKA (reference sequence). Trimming stripped 0 bases from V and 8 bases from J, with 10 bases between. The CDR3 here is CSARESWTEKLFF. The CDR3 DNA reads TGCAGTGCTAGAGAGAGTTGGACCGAAAAACTGTTTTTT.

This clonotype showed up many times. The chain recombines TRBV20-1 with TRBJ1-3, with D hard to call. Germline V gives CDR1 DFQATT, CDR2 SNEGSKA (reference sequence). V was trimmed by 1 base and J by 0 bases, leaving 13 bases between them. This CDR3 has 16 amino acids. The CDR3 is CSARATQTSSGNTIYF. The CDR3 DNA reads TGCAGTGCTAGAGCGACTCAAACTTCCTCTGGAAACACCATATATTTT.

This clonotype has a handful of counts. A read error may be the cause here, since a much bigger clone is one base away. The V call is TRBV4-1, the J call TRBJ1-6; 9 bases fit TRBD1. V dropped 2 bases and J dropped 7; count of bases not matched to a gene: 9. This CDR3 has 17 amino acids. Germline lookup yields CDR1 MGHRA and CDR2 YSYEKL. As DNA, the CDR3 is TGCGCCAGCAGCCAACCGAGGACAGGGGAATGGAATTCACCCCTCCACTTT. Protein: CASSQPRTGEWNSPLHF.

A word on this clonotype: Germline is not matched at one junction end, which may reflect a read error. The chain joins TRBV10-2 to TRBJ2-7; no reliable D call. Germline V CDR1 and CDR2: WSHSY, SAAADI. The CDR3 sequence is 11 residues long. The CDR3 region is CASGEAYEQYF. The CDR3 DNA sequence: TGCGCCAGCGGTGAGGCCTACGAGCAGTACTTC.

To note about this clonotype: This is likely a read error, given that the CDR3 carries no conserved phenylalanine or tryptophan at its end. In nucleotides, the CDR3 is TGTGCCAGCAGCCAAGGGCCGGGTCTCGATAGGTACGAGCAGTACTCC. Its protein is CASSQGPGLDRYEQYS. This chain uses TRBV5-6 with TRBJ2-7; D not certain. This CDR3 region has 16 residues. Germline CDR1 reads SGHDT; CDR2 reads YYEEEE. Trimming shortened V by 4 bases and J by 4 bases, and 21 bases separated the two germline ends.

A note on this clonotype: At one of its ends the junction is not consistent with the germline gene, which may arise from a read error. In DNA form, the CDR3 reads TGTGCCATCAGTGGCCACAACACCGGGGAGCTGTCTTTT. Translated: CAISGHNTGELSF. This rearrangement joins TRBV10-3 to TRBJ2-2; weak D call: TRBD2 (5 bases). This CDR3 is 13 amino acids long. From germline, CDR1 is ENHRY and CDR2 SYGVKD.

In the case of this clonotype: In this CDR3 the conserved last residue, phenylalanine or tryptophan, is missing, so a read error is likely. This sequence joins TRBV4-3 and TRBJ2-7, with 7 bases that match TRBD2. After removal of 4 bases from V and 3 bases from J, the junction contained 6 bases not matched to a gene. The CDR3 has 14 residues. Germline V gene sequence: CDR1 LGHNA, CDR2 YSLEER. CDR3 residues: CASSPAGALYEQYL. The CDR3 DNA reads TGCGCCAGCAGCCCGGCGGGAGCGCTCTACGAGCAGTACCTC.

This chain uses TRBV7-2 with TRBJ2-2, with TRBD2 as a possible D gene (6 bases). Germline loops: CDR1 SGHTA, CDR2 FQGNSA. This CDR3 is 15 amino acids long. Trimming shortened V by 0 bases and J by 2 bases, and 7 bases separated the two germline ends. This CDR3 reads CASSLAGTNTGELFF. The CDR3 coding sequence is TGTGCCAGCAGCTTAGCCGGGACTAACACCGGGGAGCTGTTTTTT.

This clonotype has at least ten counts. This chain joins TRBV20-1 and TRBJ2-2, with D possibly TRBD1 on 5 matching bases. CDR3 size: 14 residues. Germline CDR1 DFQATT, CDR2 SNEGSKA (reference sequence). The V gene lost 6 bases and the J gene lost 1 base, with 12 bases spanning the gap. CDR3 sequence: CSAPKGLNTGELFF. In DNA, the CDR3 is TGCAGTGCCCCCAAGGGGTTGAACACCGGGGAGCTGTTTTTT.

With respect to this clonotype: The conserved final phenylalanine or tryptophan is absent from the CDR3, which likely points to a read error. The DNA is left out, because the CDR3 cannot be placed on it with certainty; the CDR3 is given as TCRdb lists it. CDR3 in amino acids: CSASGPEHRGAVV. J is TRBJ2-2 and V is TRBV20-1. CDR1 and CDR2 (germline): DFQATT, SNEGSKA (reference sequence). The CDR3 is 13 amino acids long, termini counted.

This clonotype was detected only a few times. Given the absence of the conserved phenylalanine or tryptophan at the CDR3 end, a read error is likely. The DNA is omitted, as the CDR3 cannot be located on it reliably, and the CDR3 follows TCRdb's listing. This chain links TRBV9 with TRBJ2-6. Germline loops: CDR1 SGDLS, CDR2 YYNGEE. 8 amino acids form the CDR3, both terminal residues included. The CDR3 sequence: CASSPMTS.

The chain carries TRBV2 and TRBJ1-5, with 7 nucleotides matching TRBD1. The CDR3 spans 13 residues. Germline CDR1 and CDR2: SNHLY and FYNNEI. V was clipped by 4 bases and J by 6 bases; unmatched bases: 3. The CDR3 DNA reads as TGTGCCAGCAGTGGACAGGGAGGTCAGCCCCAGCATTTT. This sequence encodes CASSGQGGQPQHF.

The rearrangement uses TRBV10-3 and TRBJ1-1; D is uncertain. In germline, CDR1 is ENHRY, CDR2 SYGVKD. The CDR3 is 11 amino acids. Trimming left V 8 bases short and J 6 bases short, with 10 bases between. CDR3 region: CAIRPASEAFF. As DNA, the CDR3 is TGTGCCATCCGGCCAGCGTCTGAAGCTTTCTTT.

Many counts were recorded for this clonotype. V gene TRBV19 combines with J gene TRBJ1-1; 7 bases line up with TRBD1. The germline gives CDR1 LNHDA, CDR2 SQIVND (reference sequence). V trimming: 5 bases; J trimming: 0 bases; junction bases outside the gene matches: 9. The CDR3 loop spans 16 amino acids. The CDR3 protein is CASSLWGQLMNTEAFF. The DNA of the CDR3 is TGTGCCAGTAGTCTATGGGGACAGCTGATGAACACTGAAGCTTTCTTT.